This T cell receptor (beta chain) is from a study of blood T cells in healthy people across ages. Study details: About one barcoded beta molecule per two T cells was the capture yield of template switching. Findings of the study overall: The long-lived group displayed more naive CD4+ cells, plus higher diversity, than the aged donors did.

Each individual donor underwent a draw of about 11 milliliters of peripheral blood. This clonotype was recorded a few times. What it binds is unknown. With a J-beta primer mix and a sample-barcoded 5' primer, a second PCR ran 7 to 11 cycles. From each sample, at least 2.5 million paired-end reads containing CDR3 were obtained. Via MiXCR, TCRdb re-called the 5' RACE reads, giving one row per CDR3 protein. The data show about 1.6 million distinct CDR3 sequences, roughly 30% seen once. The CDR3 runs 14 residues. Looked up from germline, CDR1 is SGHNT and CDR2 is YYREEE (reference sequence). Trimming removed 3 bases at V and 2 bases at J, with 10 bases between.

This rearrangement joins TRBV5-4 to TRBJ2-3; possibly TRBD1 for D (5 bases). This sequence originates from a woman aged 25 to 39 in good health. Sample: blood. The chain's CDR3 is CASSSPTATDTQYF. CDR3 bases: TGTGCCAGCAGCTCCCCGACAGCCACAGATACGCAGTATTTT.